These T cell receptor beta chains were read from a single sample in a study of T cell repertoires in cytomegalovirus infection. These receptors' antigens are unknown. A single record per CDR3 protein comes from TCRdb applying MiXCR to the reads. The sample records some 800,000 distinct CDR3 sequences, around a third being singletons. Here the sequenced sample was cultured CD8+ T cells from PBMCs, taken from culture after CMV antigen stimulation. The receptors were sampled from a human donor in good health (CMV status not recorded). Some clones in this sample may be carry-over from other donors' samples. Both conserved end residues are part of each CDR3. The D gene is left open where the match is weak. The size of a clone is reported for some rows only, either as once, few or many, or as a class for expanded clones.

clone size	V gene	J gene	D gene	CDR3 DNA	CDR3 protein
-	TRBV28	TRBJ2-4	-	TGTGCCAGCAGTGCCGGGGGTGCCAAAAACATTCAGTACTTC	CASSAGGAKNIQYF
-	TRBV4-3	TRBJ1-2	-	TGCGCCAGCAGCCAACTCGACACGGGCTATGGCTACACCTTC	CASSQLDTGYGYTF
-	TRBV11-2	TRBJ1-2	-	TGTGCCAGCAGCTTAGGAGGGACGCTCAGATATGGCTACACCTTC	CASSLGGTLRYGYTF
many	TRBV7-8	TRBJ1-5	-	TGTGCCAGCAGCTTAGAACAACTTAGCAATCAGCCCCAGCATTTT	CASSLEQLSNQPQHF
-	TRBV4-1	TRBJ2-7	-	TGCGCCAGCAGCCAAGAATCGAACAGCTACTACGAGCAGTACTTC	CASSQESNSYYEQYF
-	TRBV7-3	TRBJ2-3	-	TGTGCCAGCGCCGTAAATGGAGCGGGCACAGATACGCAGTATTTT	CASAVNGAGTDTQYF
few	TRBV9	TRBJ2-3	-	TGTGCCAGCAGCGTAGCTGGTCAGAGATTCGACAGCACAGATACGCAGTATTTT	CASSVAGQRFDSTDTQYF
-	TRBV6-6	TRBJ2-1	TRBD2	TGTGCCACTGGGAACGGGGGGGCCAGTGAGCAGTTCTTC	CATGNGGASEQFF
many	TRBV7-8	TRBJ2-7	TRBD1	TGTGCCAGCAGCTTCCGGGACAGCAACTCCTACGAGCAGTACTTC	CASSFRDSNSYEQYF
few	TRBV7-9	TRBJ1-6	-	TGTGCCAGCAGCTTAGGCGCAGCTAATAATTCACCCCTCCACTTT	CASSLGAANNSPLHF
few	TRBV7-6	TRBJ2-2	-	TGTGCCAGCAGCGCCGAGCTGTCCGGGGAGCTGTTTTTT	CASSAELSGELFF